The clone carrying this T cell receptor (beta chain) was seen once. Antigen specificity is unknown. Ophthalmopathy patients had Clinical Activity Score at least 3, NOSPECS grade at least 4, duration under 3 months. Pregnant or lactating patients were excluded, as were those with uncontrolled infection or other autoimmune disease. Authors of the study amplified TCR beta CDR3 regions from RNA transcripts. TCR CDR3 regions were first amplified by RT-PCR with HTBI primers. TCRdb recomputed calls from the multiplex PCR reads with MiXCR, one row per CDR3 protein. Of under 600,000 distinct CDR3 sequences in the sample, approximately 15% are singletons; the top ten hold less than 3.5%. The sample originates from a study of T cells in Graves' hyperthyroidism and ophthalmopathy. Study outcomes and limitations: Most thyroid clonotypes expanded above 0.001 appeared in blood too. The authors' 13 V-J model separated ophthalmopathy from stable hyperthyroidism.

Looked up from germline, CDR1 is SGDLS and CDR2 is YYNGEE. Trimming pared 3 bases from V and 0 bases from J, leaving 14 bases between. The CDR3 sequence is 16 residues long. The source is a middle-aged woman with Graves' ophthalmopathy. This chain joins TRBV9 and TRBJ2-3; D is perhaps TRBD1 or TRBD2 (5 bases each). Sequencing was done on a sample of blood. The CDR3 sequence: CASSGRTGRSTDTQYF. The CDR3 DNA reads as TGTGCCAGCAGCGGACGTACGGGACGTAGCACAGATACGCAGTATTTT.